A single sample is the source of the 9 T cell receptor beta chains below, sequenced in a study of T-cell reconstitution after alpha-beta-depleted transplantation in children. The TCRbeta library incorporated unique molecular identifiers. TCRdb redid the calling of the PCR reads with MiXCR, one entry per CDR3 protein. Among 150,000 to 250,000 distinct CDR3 sequences, about 14% were seen once, and the ten largest hold over 10%. The sample was PBMCs from the stem cell graft donor, taken from the stem cell graft. The receptor source for this set is a human donor who donated a stem cell graft to a child with acute lymphoblastic leukemia.

The sample holds many counts of this clonotype. The V and J genes are TRBV4-1 and TRBJ2-7; 8 bases are shared with TRBD1. This CDR3 has 15 amino acids. Germline CDR1 is MGHRA and CDR2 is YSYEKL. V trimming: 3 bases; J trimming: 4 bases; junction bases outside the gene matches: 8. As DNA, the CDR3 is TGCGCCAGCAGCCAGCGTCAGGGGGCAATTTACGAGCAGTACTTC. It codes for CASSQRQGAIYEQYF.

This clonotype has at least ten counts. The rearrangement uses TRBV20-1 and TRBJ1-1; no firm D call. This CDR3 is 15 amino acids long. V was pared by 0 bases and J by 6 bases, with 17 bases between. The germline CDR1 and CDR2 sequences are DFQATT and SNEGSKA (reference sequence). CDR3 in amino acids: CSARDPPALRPEAFF. CDR3 nucleotide sequence: TGCAGTGCTAGAGATCCCCCAGCCCTACGCCCTGAAGCTTTCTTT.

V is TRBV30 and J is TRBJ1-1; 7 nucleotides align to TRBD1. Germline CDR1 reads GTSNPN; CDR2 reads SVGIG (reference sequence). The V gene end was trimmed by 7 bases and the J gene end by 5 bases; junction bases not matched to a gene: 10. The CDR3 is 13 amino acids. The CDR3 region is CALAYPGGTEAFF. The DNA of the CDR3 is TGTGCCTTAGCTTACCCAGGGGGGACTGAAGCTTTCTTT.

Regarding this clonotype: Given a much more abundant clone one base away, this may be a read error. This chain joins TRBV3-1 and TRBJ2-3, with 9 positions matching TRBD2. The CDR3 is made up of 16 amino acids. CDR1 and CDR2 (germline): LGHDT, YNNKEL (reference sequence). J gave up 4 bases and V 1 base, and 6 bases lay outside the gene matches. The CDR3 DNA is TGTGCCAGCAGCCAAGTCGGTGGCGGGAGGGCAGATACGCAGTATTTT. Translation gives CASSQVGGGRADTQYF.

In its sample, this clonotype was seen many times. The V gene is TRBV27, the J gene TRBJ2-1; tentative D call: TRBD2 (6 bases). Germline V CDR1 and CDR2: MNHEY, SMNVEV (reference sequence). V shed 4 bases and J shed 13 bases, with 20 bases lying between them. The CDR3 runs to 14 residues. The CDR3 nucleotides read TGTGCCAGCAGTTCTAACACAGCGAGGGAGGTTCAGTTCTTC. Translating it yields CASSSNTAREVQFF.

This clonotype was observed many times. The chain links TRBV5-5 to TRBJ2-2; D may be TRBD1 (5 bases). The CDR3 covers 15 residues. V was shortened by 2 bases and J by 0 bases, with 8 bases between the two germline ends. Germline CDR1 is SGHKS and CDR2 is YYEKEE (reference sequence). CDR3 residues: CASSLQVTNTGELFF. Here the CDR3 DNA reads TGTGCCAGCAGCTTACAGGTTACGAACACCGGGGAGCTGTTTTTT.

This clonotype came up many times. The genes are TRBV19 and TRBJ2-3, with D maybe TRBD2 (5 bases). Per the germline V gene, CDR1 is LNHDA and CDR2 is SQIVND (reference sequence). This CDR3 has 15 amino acids. The V end was cut by 4 bases, the J end by 2 bases, with 13 bases between. Written as DNA, the CDR3 is TGTGCCAGTAGTACCTCTAGCTGGTACACAGATACGCAGTATTTT. It specifies CASSTSSWYTDTQYF.

V is TRBV25-1 and J is TRBJ2-7, with D possibly being TRBD1 (6 bases). Trimming took off 3 bases at V and 1 base at J, with 16 bases between the two ends. Germline V CDR1 and CDR2: MGHDK, SYGVNS. This CDR3 region has 16 residues. The CDR3 bases are TGTGCCAGCAGTGATTTCGCTCCAGGGGATTCCTACGAGCAGTACTTC. Encoded protein: CASSDFAPGDSYEQYF.

Ten or more counts support this clonotype. The chain combines TRBV5-1 with TRBJ2-5; 10 positions match TRBD2. The CDR3 sequence is 15 residues long. Trimming cost V 4 bases and J 4 bases; bases outside gene matches: 7. The germline CDR1 and CDR2 sequences are SGHRS and YFSETQ. CDR3: CASSPARLAGETQYF. The DNA for the CDR3 is TGCGCCAGCAGCCCCGCTCGACTAGCGGGAGAGACCCAGTACTTC.